The 2 T cell receptor beta chains in this list originate from one sample, sequenced in a study of blood T cell repertoires in COVID-19. TCRdb keeps only in-frame clones here, not all; method: immunoSEQ multiplex PCR. Of about 44,000 clones listed, roughly four fifths are singletons. Sequences were obtained from peripheral blood. The receptor set was obtained from a human donor in a cohort sampled during active COVID-19.

The genes are TRBV4-2 and TRBJ2-6, with TRBD2 as a possible D gene (6 bases). From germline, CDR1 is LGHNA and CDR2 YNFKEQ. This CDR3 has 16 residues. The V end lost 1 base, the J end lost 0 bases, and 7 bases lay between the germline ends. The CDR3: CASSQARGSGANVLTF. CDR3 DNA: TGTGCCAGCAGCCAAGCGCGGGGCTCTGGGGCCAACGTCCTGACTTTC.

The chain combines TRBV12-3 or TRBV12-4 with TRBJ1-2; possible D gene TRBD1, 6 bases. CDR3 size: 13 residues. V was trimmed by 4 bases and J by 3 bases, leaving 9 bases between them. The CDR3 coding sequence is TGTGCCAGCAGTTCACCAGGGGACTATGGCTACACCTTC. Translating gives CASSSPGDYGYTF.